This T cell receptor (beta chain) was identified during a study of Ad26.COV2.S vaccination and SARS-CoV-2 variants. Assay: immunoSEQ multiplex PCR; the TCRdb copy retains only in-frame clones and omits some. The sample has some 320,000 clones; over 80% are singletons. The germline V gene encodes CDR1 SGHTA and CDR2 FQGNSA. The CDR3 runs to 15 residues. The V gene end was trimmed by 6 bases and the J gene end by 6 bases; junction bases not matched to a gene: 8. Treatment here: some 20 received Ad26.COV2.S at low or high dose, single or two shots; about five received placebo; per-sample allocation not given. Sampling was done on day 63 after the first vaccine or placebo injection.

The sample here was peripheral blood, taken in a trial of Ad26.COV2.S vaccine versus placebo. The source of this sequence is a person between 18 and 59 years old who received the Ad26.COV2.S COVID-19 vaccine or a placebo. The V call is TRBV7-2, the J call TRBJ1-4; 9 bases align to TRBD1. CDR3 sequence (DNA): TGTGCCAGCAGAGTCGCGGACAGGGGTTATGAAAAACTGTTTTTT. Translating it yields CASRVADRGYEKLFF.